These T cell receptor beta chains were read from a single sample in a study of shared clonotypes between healthy human individuals. Using immunoSEQ multiplex PCR, the repertoire was profiled, and TCRdb retains in-frame clones only, with some absent. The profile shows 1.5 million to 2.5 million clones, about 95% of them singletons. Sequenced input: naive CD8+ T cells sorted from blood. The receptors derive from a man between 18 and 29 years old in good health. The CDR3 runs from the conserved cysteine through the conserved F or W. D genes are given only for firm matches. Part of the rows lack a size; the others show once, few, many or a class for expanded clones.

clone size	V gene	D gene	J gene	CDR3 protein	CDR3 DNA
-	TRBV7-8	TRBD1	TRBJ2-1	CASSLRDRTLFSYNEQFF	TGTGCCAGCAGCCTCCGGGACAGGACATTATTCTCCTACAATGAGCAGTTCTTC
once	TRBV9	-	TRBJ2-7	CASSPDNSYEQYF	TGTGCCAGCAGCCCGGACAACTCCTACGAGCAGTACTTC
-	TRBV29-1	-	TRBJ2-1	CSVHGPAINEQFF	TGCAGCGTGCATGGACCAGCAATCAATGAGCAGTTCTTC
-	TRBV27	-	TRBJ2-7	CASSPSGGYEQYF	TGTGCCAGCAGTCCTAGTGGCGGATACGAGCAGTACTTC
-	TRBV19	TRBD1	TRBJ1-5	CASSSLSQGAGQPQHF	TGTGCCAGTAGTTCCCTCAGCCAGGGGGCAGGGCAGCCCCAGCATTTT
-	TRBV2	TRBD2	TRBJ2-3	CASSGLAGVDTQYF	TGTGCCAGCAGTGGACTAGCGGGAGTAGATACGCAGTATTTT
-	TRBV7-6	-	TRBJ1-1	CASSLAGPNTEAFF	TGTGCCAGCAGCTTAGCCGGACCAAACACTGAAGCTTTCTTT
-	TRBV7-9	-	TRBJ1-2	CASSDLYGYTF	TGTGCCAGCAGCGACCTATATGGCTACACCTTC
-	TRBV6-1	TRBD1	TRBJ2-1	CASSRDRGRNEQFF	TGTGCCAGCAGCCGGGACAGGGGGCGAAATGAGCAGTTCTTC
-	TRBV30	-	TRBJ2-7	CAWSVPGELYEQYF	TGTGCCTGGAGTGTACCAGGGGAGTTGTACGAGCAGTACTTC
-	TRBV5-8	-	TRBJ2-5	CASSLWREETQYF	TGTGCCAGCAGCTTATGGAGGGAAGAGACCCAGTACTTC
-	TRBV13	-	TRBJ2-6	CASSLGQLSSGANVLTF	TGTGCCAGCAGCTTAGGCCAGCTTAGCTCTGGGGCCAACGTCCTGACTTTC
-	TRBV30	-	TRBJ2-1	CAWSVGDTEQFF	TGTGCCTGGAGTGTTGGCGACACCGAGCAGTTCTTC
-	TRBV28	-	TRBJ1-3	CASSLTSAGNTIYF	TGTGCCAGCAGTTTAACCTCGGCTGGAAACACCATATATTTT
-	TRBV7-9	TRBD2	TRBJ2-5	CASSPPRLSGVETQYF	TGTGCCAGCAGCCCCCCGCGGCTTAGCGGGGTAGAGACCCAGTACTTC
-	TRBV6-1	TRBD1	TRBJ1-5	CASRDREVQPQHF	TGTGCCAGCCGGGACAGGGAGGTTCAGCCCCAGCATTTT
-	TRBV7-3	TRBD2	TRBJ2-1	CASSLERGPYNEQFF	TGTGCCAGCAGCCTGGAGCGGGGACCTTACAATGAGCAGTTCTTC
once	TRBV11-2	TRBD1	TRBJ1-1	CASSETGYTEAFF	TGTGCCAGCAGCGAGACAGGGTACACTGAAGCTTTCTTT
-	TRBV6-1	-	TRBJ2-5	CASSEYKSGETQYF	TGTGCCAGCAGTGAATATAAAAGTGGTGAGACCCAGTACTTC